This entry is about one T cell receptor (beta chain). Its antigen is still unknown. The sample holds no much larger clone one base away, and base qualities are not on file. V gives up 5 bases and J gives up 8 bases, and the segment between their germline ends measures 18 bases. CDR1 and CDR2 are drawn from the germline V gene (reference sequence): SEHNR, FQNEAQ. Including cysteine and phenylalanine, the CDR3 has 14 amino acids. Only the CDR3 DNA stays, 42 bases, in frame from base 1. The data are from a study of blood T cell repertoires in COVID-19 (TCRdb year 2020). Study-level background: Samples from collaborators originated in the United States, Italy and Spain and spanned both the acute and convalescent phases of COVID-19. The sample metadata nearly always contained a de-identified subject ID, COVID-19 status, age in years and sex. The prospective study material was composed of cDNA or gDNA derived from T cells, B-cell-depleted T cells, or PBMCs. Deeply sampled blood TCRbeta repertoires from subjects exposed to, actively infected with, or recovered from COVID-19 were included in the dataset. Where available, HLA class I and class II types were obtained from metadata supplied by the sample provider rather than from assay-based typing. A freely available public database, intended as a resource for researchers studying the immune response to SARS-CoV-2, is where the repertoires were released. The samples were drawn from two sources: the first 160 participants of the ongoing ImmuneRACE study, and fewer than 1,500 subjects contributed by 6 global collaborators. What the research found in general, with its limitations: Clinical and demographic metadata were provided uncurated, with the amount varying by source and participant.

TCRbeta CDR3 regions were amplified from genomic DNA using the immunoSEQ Assay, a bias-controlled multiplex PCR. Per the original workflow: Nucleated cell counts per sample were estimated from amplification of reference gene primers within the assay. To quantify the absolute abundance of each unique TCRbeta CDR3 rearrangement, sequence reads were collapsed and filtered. For each sample, productive Simpson clonality was calculated as the square root of Simpson's diversity index over productive rearrangements. TCRdb retrieved this table from immuneACCESS and kept in-frame rearrangements only. Not all clones are present; in checked studies, unresolved V genes account for under half, and no reason is known for the remainder. V and J calls and clone size are as listed in that table; D and trimming were resolved from the DNA. The sample data list hundreds of thousands of clones, and 84% of these were observed just once. Of the sample, approximately 18% falls within the top ten clones.

Whole blood was collected in K2EDTA tubes by collaborating institutions according to the institutions' own protocols. For TCRbeta analysis, collaborator samples were shipped as frozen whole blood, as isolated PBMCs, or as DNA extracted from either sample type. Sequencing used peripheral blood. The TCR was taken from a woman of 80 years or more with active or convalescent COVID-19. The sequence is built from TRBV7-9 and TRBJ1-2; the D gene is perhaps TRBD1, from 5 matching bases. DNA sequence: TGTGCCAGCAGCGCAGAGTTCACAGGCAGAGGCTACACCTTC. This translates into CASSAEFTGRGYTF.